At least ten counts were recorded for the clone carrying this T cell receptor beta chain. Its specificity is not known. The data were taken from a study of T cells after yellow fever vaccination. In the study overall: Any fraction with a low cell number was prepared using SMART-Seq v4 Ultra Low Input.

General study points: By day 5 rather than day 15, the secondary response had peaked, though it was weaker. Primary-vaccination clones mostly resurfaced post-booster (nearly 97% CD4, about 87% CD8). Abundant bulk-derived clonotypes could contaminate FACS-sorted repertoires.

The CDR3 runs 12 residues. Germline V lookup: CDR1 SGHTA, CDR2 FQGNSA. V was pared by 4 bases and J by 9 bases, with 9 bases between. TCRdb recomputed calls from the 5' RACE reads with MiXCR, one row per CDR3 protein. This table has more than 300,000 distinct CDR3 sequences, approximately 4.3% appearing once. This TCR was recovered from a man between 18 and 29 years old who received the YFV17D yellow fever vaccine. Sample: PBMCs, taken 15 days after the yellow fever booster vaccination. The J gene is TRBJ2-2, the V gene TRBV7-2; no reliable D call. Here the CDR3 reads CASSWPGRELFF. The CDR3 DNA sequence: TGTGCCAGCAGCTGGCCTGGCCGGGAGCTGTTTTTT.